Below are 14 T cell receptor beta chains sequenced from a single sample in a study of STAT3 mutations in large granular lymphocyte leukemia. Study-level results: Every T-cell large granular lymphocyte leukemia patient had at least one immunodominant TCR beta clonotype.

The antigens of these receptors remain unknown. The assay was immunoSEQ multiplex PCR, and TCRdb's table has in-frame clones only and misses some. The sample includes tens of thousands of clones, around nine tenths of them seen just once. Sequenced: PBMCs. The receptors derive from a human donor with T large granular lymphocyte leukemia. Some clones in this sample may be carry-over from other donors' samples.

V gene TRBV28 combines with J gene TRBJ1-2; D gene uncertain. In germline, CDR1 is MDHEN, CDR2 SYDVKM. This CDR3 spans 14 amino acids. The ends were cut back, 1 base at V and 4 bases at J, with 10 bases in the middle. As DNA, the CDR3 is TGTGCCAGCAGTTTATTTACTCCTACCTATGGCTACACCTTC. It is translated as CASSLFTPTYGYTF.

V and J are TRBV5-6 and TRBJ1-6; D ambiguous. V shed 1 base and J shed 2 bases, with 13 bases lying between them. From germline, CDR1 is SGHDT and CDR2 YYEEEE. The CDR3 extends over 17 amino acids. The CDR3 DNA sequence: TGTGCCAGCAGCTTGAGTCCAGGAGTGCCCTATAATTCACCCCTCCACTTT. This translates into CASSLSPGVPYNSPLHF. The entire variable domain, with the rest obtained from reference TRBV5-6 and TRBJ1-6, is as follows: DAGVTQSPTHLIKTRGQQVTLRCSPKSGHDTVSWYQQALGQGPQFIFQYYEEEERQRGNFPDRFSGHQFPNYSSELNVNALLLGDSALYLCASSLSPGVPYNSPLHFGNGTRLTVT.

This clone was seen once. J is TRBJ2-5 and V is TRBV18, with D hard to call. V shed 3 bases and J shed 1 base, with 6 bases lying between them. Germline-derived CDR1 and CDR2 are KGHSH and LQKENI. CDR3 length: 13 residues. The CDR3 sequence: CASSPLVQETQYF. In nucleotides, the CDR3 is TGTGCCAGCTCACCTTTAGTCCAAGAGACCCAGTACTTC. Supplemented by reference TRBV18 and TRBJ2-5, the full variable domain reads NAGVMQNPRHLVRRRGQEARLRCSPMKGHSHVYWYRQLPEEGLKFMVYLQKENIIDESGMPKERFSAEFPKEGPSILRIQQVVRGDSAAYFCASSPLVQETQYFGPGTRLLVL.

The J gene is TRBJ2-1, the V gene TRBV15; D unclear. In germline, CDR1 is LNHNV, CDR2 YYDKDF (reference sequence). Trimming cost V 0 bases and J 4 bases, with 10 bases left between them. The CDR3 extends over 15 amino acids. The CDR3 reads CATSRDGQPYNEQFF. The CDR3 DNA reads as TGTGCCACCAGCAGAGATGGGCAGCCTTACAATGAGCAGTTCTTC.

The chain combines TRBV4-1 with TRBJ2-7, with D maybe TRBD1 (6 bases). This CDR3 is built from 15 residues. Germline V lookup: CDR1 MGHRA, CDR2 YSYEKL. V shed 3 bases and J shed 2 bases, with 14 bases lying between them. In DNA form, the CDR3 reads TGCGCCAGCAGCCAGATACAGGGCCCCCCCTACGAGCAGTACTTC. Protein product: CASSQIQGPPYEQYF.

This chain's CDR3 is CASSLEGEQPQHF. The CDR3, as DNA: TGTGCCAGCAGCCTAGAAGGGGAACAGCCCCAGCATTTT. The genes are TRBV5-4 and TRBJ1-5, with a tentative D call TRBD1 (5 bases). V was trimmed by 4 bases and J by 7 bases, leaving 12 bases between them. CDR1 and CDR2 from the germline V gene are SGHNT and YYREEE (reference sequence). The CDR3 spans 13 residues.

CDR3 loop: CSAGTGMNTEAFF. The CDR3 DNA sequence: TGCAGCGCAGGGACAGGGATGAACACTGAAGCTTTCTTT. The chain couples TRBV29-1 to TRBJ1-1, with TRBD1 matching 9 bases. Looked up from germline, CDR1 is SQVTM and CDR2 is ANQGSEA. V gave up 7 bases and J gave up 0 bases; unmatched junction bases: 3. This CDR3 has 13 amino acids. Together with reference TRBV29-1 and TRBJ1-1, the CDR3 gives the full variable domain: SAVISQKPSRDICQRGTSLTIQCQVDSQVTMMFWYRQQPGQSLTLIATANQGSEATYESGFVIDKFPISRPNLTFSTLTVSNMSPEDSSIYLCSAGTGMNTEAFFGQGTRLTVV.

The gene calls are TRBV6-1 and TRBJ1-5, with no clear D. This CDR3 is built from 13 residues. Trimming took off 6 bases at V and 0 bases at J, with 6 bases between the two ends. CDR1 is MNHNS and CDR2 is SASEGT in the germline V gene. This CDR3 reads CASRRGSNQPQHF. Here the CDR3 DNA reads TGTGCCAGCAGAAGAGGTAGCAATCAGCCCCAGCATTTT.

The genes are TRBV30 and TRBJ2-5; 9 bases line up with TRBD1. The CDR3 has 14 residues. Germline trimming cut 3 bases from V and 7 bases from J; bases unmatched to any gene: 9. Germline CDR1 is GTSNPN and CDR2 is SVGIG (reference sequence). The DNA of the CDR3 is TGTGCCTGGAGGACGGGACAGGGTCGCGGGACCCAGTACTTC. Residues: CAWRTGQGRGTQYF.

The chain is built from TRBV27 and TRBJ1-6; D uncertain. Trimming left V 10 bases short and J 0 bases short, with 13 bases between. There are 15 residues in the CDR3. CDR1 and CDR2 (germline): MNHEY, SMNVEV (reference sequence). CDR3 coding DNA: TGTGCCACCCGGACGGGGAGCTCCTATAATTCACCCCTCCACTTT. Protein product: CATRTGSSYNSPLHF.

The CDR3 loop is CSVERDSSNEQFF. CDR3 nucleotide sequence: TGCAGCGTTGAACGGGACAGCTCCAATGAGCAGTTCTTC. The rearrangement joins TRBV29-1 to TRBJ2-1, with 7 bases aligning to TRBD1. V shed 2 bases and J 6 bases; nucleotides not matched to a gene: 4. The CDR3 consists of 13 residues. Germline CDR1 SQVTM, CDR2 ANQGSEA.

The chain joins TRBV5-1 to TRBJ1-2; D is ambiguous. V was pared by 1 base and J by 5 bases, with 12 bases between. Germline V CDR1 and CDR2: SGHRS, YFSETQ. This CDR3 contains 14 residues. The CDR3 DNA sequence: TGCGCCAGCAGCTTGTCGCAGGACCCATATGGCTACACCTTC. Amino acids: CASSLSQDPYGYTF.

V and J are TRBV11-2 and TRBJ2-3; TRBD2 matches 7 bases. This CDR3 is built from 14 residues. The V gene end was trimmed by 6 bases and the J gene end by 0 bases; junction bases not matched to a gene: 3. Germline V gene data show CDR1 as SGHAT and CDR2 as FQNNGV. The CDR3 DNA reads TGTGCCAGCAGGAATAGCGGGAGCACAGATACGCAGTATTTT. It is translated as CASRNSGSTDTQYF.

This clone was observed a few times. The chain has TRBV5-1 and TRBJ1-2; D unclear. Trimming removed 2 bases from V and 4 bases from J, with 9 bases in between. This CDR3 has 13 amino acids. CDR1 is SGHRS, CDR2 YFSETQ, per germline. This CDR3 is CASSLGILYGYTF. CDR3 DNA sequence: TGCGCCAGCAGCTTAGGGATACTCTATGGCTACACCTTC.